The 17 T cell receptor beta chains listed next were all sequenced from one sample in a study of cytomegalovirus exposure and HLA in healthy donors. The PCR used 60 Vbeta and 13 Jbeta primers. Clones were read by immunoSEQ multiplex PCR, and TCRdb kept only the in-frame ones, dropping some. The repertoire holds some 150,000 clones, with 60% to 85% as singletons. The sample comprised PBMCs. The source of these receptors is a woman in her forties in good health and CMV-seropositive.

The rearrangement joins TRBV5-4 to TRBJ1-1; a possible D gene is TRBD1 (5 bases). V lost 4 bases and J 4 bases, leaving 20 bases between the germline ends. Germline CDR1 is SGHNT and CDR2 is YYREEE (reference sequence). CDR3 length: 16 residues. CDR3 in DNA: TGTGCCAGCAGCGGGCATACAGGTACGGTCGGCACTGAAGCTTTCTTT. Translated: CASSGHTGTVGTEAFF.

This clone was seen a handful of times. This chain joins TRBV13 and TRBJ1-6; D is undetermined. CDR3 length: 13 amino acids. V was shortened by 2 bases and J by 6 bases, with 5 bases between the two germline ends. Per the germline V gene, CDR1 is PRHDT and CDR2 is FYEKMQ (reference sequence). The CDR3 protein is CASSLSSNSPLHF. CDR3 nucleotides: TGTGCCAGCAGCTTATCTAGTAATTCACCCCTCCACTTT. The variable domain in full, with the rest retrieved from reference TRBV13 and TRBJ1-6, is AAGVIQSPRHLIKEKRETATLKCYPIPRHDTVYWYQQGPGQDPQFLISFYEKMQSDKGSIPDRFSAQQFSDYHSELNMSSLELGDSALYFCASSLSSNSPLHFGNGTRLTVT.

Regarding this clone: The conserved final phenylalanine or tryptophan is absent from the CDR3, which likely points to a read error. Because the CDR3's place on the DNA is in doubt, the DNA is left out and the CDR3 is given as listed by TCRdb. The rearrangement uses TRBV7-3 and TRBJ2-3; TRBD2, the D gene given by the table, was not confirmed from the DNA. Germline V gene lookup returns CDR1 SGHTA and CDR2 FQGTGA. The CDR3 is 12 residues long, ends included. The chain's CDR3 is CASPYLPGGSSR.

The rearrangement joins TRBV2 to TRBJ2-5; 7 bases are shared with TRBD1. CDR1 and CDR2 (germline): SNHLY, FYNNEI. CDR3 length: 13 amino acids. V shed 9 bases and J 3 bases; nucleotides not matched to a gene: 7. The CDR3 region is CASNGQAKETQYF. The CDR3, as DNA: TGTGCCAGTAATGGACAGGCAAAAGAGACCCAGTACTTC.

The rearrangement uses TRBV5-6 and TRBJ2-1, with TRBD2 matching over 8 bases. V lost 1 base, J lost 0 bases, and 3 bases stayed unmatched. This CDR3 is built from 16 residues. CDR1 is SGHDT and CDR2 is YYEEEE in the germline V gene. The CDR3 here is CASSLTSGHSYNEQFF. For the CDR3, the DNA is TGTGCCAGCAGCTTGACTAGCGGTCACTCCTACAATGAGCAGTTCTTC.

The genes are TRBV4-2 and TRBJ1-1; D is unclear. This CDR3 contains 14 residues. V was trimmed by 0 bases and J by 2 bases, leaving 7 bases between them. The germline V gene encodes CDR1 LGHNA and CDR2 YNFKEQ. The CDR3 DNA reads as TGTGCCAGCAGCCAAGATCGCAGAAACACTGAAGCTTTCTTT. Translated: CASSQDRRNTEAFF.

The V call is TRBV5-6, the J call TRBJ2-1; 16 bases map to TRBD2. Trimming took 5 bases from V and 7 from J; bases not matched to a gene: 9. This CDR3 has 17 residues. Germline assignment: CDR1 SGHDT and CDR2 YYEEEE. CDR3 protein: CASRRGLAGGPLNEQFF. CDR3 coding DNA: TGTGCCAGCAGGCGGGGACTAGCGGGGGGGCCTCTAAATGAGCAGTTCTTC. Combining the CDR3 with reference TRBV5-6 and TRBJ2-1 gives the whole variable domain DAGVTQSPTHLIKTRGQQVTLRCSPKSGHDTVSWYQQALGQGPQFIFQYYEEEERQRGNFPDRFSGHQFPNYSSELNVNALLLGDSALYLCASRRGLAGGPLNEQFFGPGTRLTVL.

This chain connects TRBV7-7 to TRBJ2-2, with a tentative D call TRBD2 (6 bases). V dropped 5 bases and J dropped 4 bases, with 11 bases sitting between them. This CDR3 region has 14 residues. The V gene's germline CDR1 is SSHAT and CDR2 FNYEAQ (reference sequence). The CDR3, as DNA: TGTGCCAGCAGCCCGGGAGTATCCACCGGGGAGCTGTTTTTT. This translates into CASSPGVSTGELFF.

The chain employs TRBV7-6 and TRBJ1-4, with 7 bases aligning to TRBD1. Trimming cost V 10 bases and J 4 bases; bases outside gene matches: 6. The CDR3 consists of 13 residues. From germline, CDR1 is SGHVS and CDR2 FNYEAQ. The CDR3 here is CATQQGFNEKLFF. The CDR3 coding sequence is TGTGCCACACAACAGGGGTTTAATGAAAAACTGTTTTTT.

The gene calls are TRBV29-1 and TRBJ1-3; no firm D call. Trimming left V 3 bases short and J 7 bases short, with 13 bases between. This CDR3 comprises 13 residues. Germline V gene lookup returns CDR1 SQVTM and CDR2 ANQGSEA. Written as DNA, the CDR3 is TGCAGCGTTGAGCCTGATTTCAGGAACACCATATATTTT. Translating gives CSVEPDFRNTIYF.

The chain employs TRBV5-1 and TRBJ2-2; D is uncertain. The CDR3 runs 17 residues. Between the trimmed V and J ends, which lost 3 bases and 4 bases, there was a span of 19 bases. In germline, CDR1 is SGHRS, CDR2 YFSETQ. The CDR3 region is CASSSTTGSLGTGELFF. The DNA of the CDR3 is TGCGCCAGCAGCTCGACCACCGGGTCCCTCGGCACCGGGGAGCTGTTTTTT.

V gene TRBV27 combines with J gene TRBJ1-1; perhaps TRBD1 as D (6 bases). This CDR3 is 16 amino acids long. V was clipped by 6 bases and J by 4 bases, with 21 bases between them. Germline-derived CDR1 and CDR2 are MNHEY and SMNVEV (reference sequence). CDR3: CASSLLGGGAGTEAFF. CDR3 DNA sequence: TGTGCCAGCAGCCTCCTAGGAGGGGGGGCGGGCACTGAAGCTTTCTTT.

This clone was seen only a few times. The genes are TRBV7-7 and TRBJ2-2; TRBD1 aligns across 8 bases. Germline V gene lookup returns CDR1 SSHAT and CDR2 FNYEAQ (reference sequence). The CDR3 loop spans 14 amino acids. Trimming removed 3 bases from V and 7 bases from J; junction bases left unmatched: 4. In DNA form, the CDR3 reads TGTGCCAGCAGCTTTCAGGGGGCCGGCGGGGAGCTGTTTTTT. Amino acid sequence: CASSFQGAGGELFF.

This clone was seen only once. This chain connects TRBV5-4 to TRBJ1-2; 7 bases line up with TRBD1. J lost 4 bases, V lost 4 bases, and 4 bases had no gene match. CDR1 SGHNT and CDR2 YYREEE come from the germline V gene (reference sequence). The CDR3 loop spans 13 amino acids. The CDR3 region is CASSPGTAYGYTF. The CDR3 DNA reads TGTGCCAGCAGCCCTGGGACAGCCTATGGCTACACCTTC.

Turning to this clone: The sample carries other DNA sequences with the same CDR3. The DNA of the CDR3 is TGTGCCAGCAGCTCGACAGGGACAACTAATGAAAAACTGTTTTTT. Translation gives CASSSTGTTNEKLFF. V and J are TRBV7-9 and TRBJ1-4; 7 bases map to TRBD1. V was pared by 4 bases and J by 0 bases, with 2 bases of the junction left unmatched. Per the germline V gene, CDR1 is SEHNR and CDR2 is FQNEAQ (reference sequence). The CDR3 length is 15 residues.

The CDR3 nucleotides read TGCGCCAGCAGCCAAGATAGGTCAGGGTACGCCTACGAGCAGTACTTC. Protein sequence: CASSQDRSGYAYEQYF. V gene TRBV4-1 combines with J gene TRBJ2-5; D might be TRBD1 (5 bases). The tail of the sequence fits TRBJ2-7 better, so the J call may be wrong. CDR3 length: 16 amino acids. Germline V CDR1 and CDR2: MGHRA, YSYEKL.

This chain joins TRBV19 and TRBJ1-1; D is uncertain. Between the trimmed V and J ends, which lost 5 bases and 0 bases, there was a span of 16 bases. The CDR3 covers 16 residues. The germline V gene encodes CDR1 LNHDA and CDR2 SQIVND (reference sequence). CDR3 coding DNA: TGTGCCAGTAGTCCCGATGGGTCGCGGGTGAACACTGAAGCTTTCTTT. Its translation: CASSPDGSRVNTEAFF.